This TCR beta chain was obtained from a study of blood T cell repertoires in COVID-19. Produced via immunoSEQ multiplex PCR; TCRdb's table is partial and in-frame only. Here the sample spans 50,000 to 60,000 clones, about 90% being singletons. The J segment lost 7 bases and the V segment lost 5 bases, leaving 8 bases of the junction unmatched. Germline CDR1 reads SGHNT; CDR2 reads YENEEA. The CDR3 covers 15 residues. The chain uses TRBV11-3 and TRBJ2-1; TRBD2 agrees at 10 bases. The sequenced sample was peripheral blood. The clonotype comes from a man in his 60s with active COVID-19. The CDR3, as DNA: TGTGCCAGCAGCCGGGGGAGCGGGAGGGAGAATGAGCAGTTCTTC. Translation: CASSRGSGRENEQFF.